Shown below are 15 T cell receptor beta chains from a single sample sequenced in a study of T cell responses to AZD1222 COVID-19 vaccine. Assay used: immunoSEQ multiplex PCR; TCRdb lists only in-frame clones, some missing. Of about 150,000 clones in the sample, around 90% were seen once. Sequencing used peripheral blood, obtained 28 days after the second dose of the MenACWY control vaccine. Every receptor here comes from an adult who received the MenACWY meningococcal vaccine as a control.

The J gene is TRBJ2-2, the V gene TRBV24-1; 14 positions match TRBD2. Germline CDR1 reads KGHDR; CDR2 reads SFDVKD. CDR3 length equals 19 residues. After removal of 3 bases from V and 2 bases from J, the junction contained 7 bases not matched to a gene. CDR3 nucleotide sequence: TGTGCCACCAGTGATCCTGGACTAGCGGGGGGCTATAACACCGGGGAGCTGTTTTTT. Its translation is CATSDPGLAGGYNTGELFF.

CDR3 DNA sequence: TGTGCCAGCAGCTTAGCGCGGAGAGGGAACTATGGCTACACCTTC. It yields the protein CASSLARRGNYGYTF. V is TRBV7-9 and J is TRBJ1-2; D not resolved. CDR3 size: 15 residues. In germline, CDR1 is SEHNR, CDR2 FQNEAQ (reference sequence). Trimming cost V 0 bases and J 2 bases, with 10 bases left between them.

This clone appeared once. The chain carries TRBV5-1 and TRBJ1-5; 8 positions match TRBD1. The junction had 6 bases not matched to a gene; V was cut back by 2 bases and J by 5 bases. This CDR3 comprises 15 residues. Per the germline V gene, CDR1 is SGHRS and CDR2 is YFSETQ. The CDR3 loop is CASSFDGQGDQPQHF. DNA of the CDR3: TGCGCCAGCAGCTTCGATGGACAGGGCGATCAGCCCCAGCATTTT.

The CDR3 sequence is CASSRLPTGAGYTF. DNA of the CDR3: TGTGCCAGCAGTCGACTACCTACAGGAGCTGGCTACACCTTC. The rearrangement uses TRBV27 and TRBJ1-2; D is possibly TRBD1 (5 bases). V gave up 5 bases and J gave up 7 bases, with 17 bases separating them. The germline CDR1 and CDR2 sequences are MNHEY and SMNVEV (reference sequence). CDR3 size: 14 residues.

The genes are TRBV7-2 and TRBJ1-5; 7 bases agree with TRBD1. CDR1 SGHTA and CDR2 FQGNSA come from the germline V gene. This CDR3 has 13 amino acids. With 5 bases clipped from V and 6 bases from J, the junction kept 4 bases outside the gene matches. DNA for the CDR3: TGTGCCAGCAGCACAGGGGAGCGTCAGCCCCAGCATTTT. It specifies CASSTGERQPQHF.

This CDR3 reads CASRNNFGTDTQYF. CDR3 coding DNA: TGTGCCAGCAGGAATAATTTTGGGACAGATACGCAGTATTTT. The chain is built from TRBV6-6 and TRBJ2-3; D unresolved. Between the trimmed V and J ends, which lost 6 bases and 3 bases, there was a span of 13 bases. The CDR3 length is 14 residues. In germline, CDR1 is MNHNY, CDR2 SVGAGI (reference sequence).

This clone was found a few times. The chain joins TRBV27 to TRBJ2-7; 7 bases map to TRBD2. CDR3 size: 13 residues. J gave up 3 bases and V 6 bases, and 5 bases lay outside the gene matches. Looked up from germline, CDR1 is MNHEY and CDR2 is SMNVEV (reference sequence). The CDR3 spells CASSRERDYEQYF. Here the CDR3 DNA reads TGTGCCAGCAGCAGAGAGCGGGACTACGAGCAGTACTTC.

This chain uses TRBV2 with TRBJ2-7; 7 bases match TRBD1. Germline trimming cut 5 bases from V and 11 bases from J; bases unmatched to any gene: 6. In germline, CDR1 is SNHLY, CDR2 FYNNEI. The CDR3 extends over 11 amino acids. The CDR3 region is CASSSPGQKYF. The CDR3 region has the DNA TGTGCCAGCAGTTCCCCGGGACAGAAGTACTTC.

The chain couples TRBV12-2 to TRBJ1-2. TRBV12-2 is classified as a pseudogene. The CDR3 covers 14 residues. DNA for the CDR3: TGTGCAAGTCGCTTATTTGGGGGAGGCTATGGCTACACCTTC. Translating gives CASRLFGGGYGYTF.

The V gene is TRBV27, the J gene TRBJ2-7; weak D call: TRBD1 (8 bases). The germline V gene has CDR1 MNHEY and CDR2 SMNVEV (reference sequence). This CDR3 comprises 15 residues. V was pared by 5 bases and J by 2 bases, with 16 bases between. Here the CDR3 reads CASSPLTGGAYEQYF. In DNA, the CDR3 is TGTGCCAGCAGTCCCCTCACAGGGGGGGCCTACGAGCAGTACTTC.

The V and J genes are TRBV3-1 (or the pseudogene TRBV3-2) and TRBJ2-6; D gene unclear. The CDR3 contains 15 residues. The germline V gene encodes CDR1 LGHDT and CDR2 YNNKEL (reference sequence). The V and J ends lost 1 base and 0 bases respectively, with 4 bases between them. CDR3 sequence reads: CASSQARSGANVLTF. CDR3 bases: TGTGCCAGCAGCCAAGCCCGCTCTGGGGCCAACGTCCTGACTTTC.

The rearrangement joins TRBV7-2 to TRBJ2-2; D is unresolved. The CDR3 totals 14 residues. V shed 3 bases and J shed 5 bases, with 10 bases lying between them. Germline loops: CDR1 SGHTA, CDR2 FQGNSA. CDR3 residues: CASSFSQATGELFF. The CDR3 DNA reads TGTGCCAGCAGCTTCTCCCAGGCGACCGGGGAGCTGTTTTTT. Combining the CDR3 with reference TRBV7-2 and TRBJ2-2 gives the whole variable domain GAGVSQSPSNKVTEKGKDVELRCDPISGHTALYWYRQSLGQGLEFLIYFQGNSAPDKSGLPSDRFSAERTGGSVSTLTIQRTQQEDSAVYLCASSFSQATGELFFGEGSRLTVL.

The J gene is TRBJ2-2, the V gene TRBV24-1; perhaps TRBD1 as D (6 bases). Germline-derived CDR1 and CDR2 are KGHDR and SFDVKD. The CDR3 has 16 residues. V lost 4 bases and J lost 4, with 15 bases in between. DNA of the CDR3: TGTGCCACCAGTGAGTGGCAGGGGTGGGGCACCGGGGAGCTGTTTTTT. Translated: CATSEWQGWGTGELFF.

This clone was seen a few times. The V call is TRBV20-1, the J call TRBJ1-3; 8 bases line up with TRBD1. Germline V gene data show CDR1 as DFQATT and CDR2 as SNEGSKA (reference sequence). The length of the CDR3 is 12 residues. After removal of 3 bases from V and 8 bases from J, the junction contained 3 bases not matched to a gene. The CDR3 is CSASHRGDTIYF. CDR3 coding DNA: TGCAGTGCTAGTCACAGGGGGGACACCATATATTTT.

The chain is built from TRBV6-2 or TRBV6-3 and TRBJ1-1; possibly TRBD1 for D (5 bases). V lost 5 bases and J 3 bases, leaving 10 bases between the germline ends. Germline V gives CDR1 MNHEY, CDR2 SVGEGT. CDR3 length equals 13 residues. The CDR3 DNA is TGTGCCAGCAGTCTCAGGGTGTACACTGAAGCTTTCTTT. Residues: CASSLRVYTEAFF.